Listed here are 12 T cell receptor beta chains from one sample, sequenced in a study of blood T cell repertoires in COVID-19. Libraries were prepared by immunoSEQ multiplex PCR; TCRdb keeps only in-frame clonotypes and omits some of them. The table records about 200,000 clones, roughly 80% of them present only once. Sequenced: peripheral blood. These receptors all come from a woman older than 75 with COVID-19, enrolled during active disease.

The rearrangement joins TRBV4-2 to TRBJ2-7; TRBD1 aligns across 9 bases. CDR3 size: 16 residues. In germline, CDR1 is LGHNA, CDR2 YNFKEQ. With 1 base clipped from V and 5 bases from J, the junction kept 9 bases outside the gene matches. CDR3 in DNA: TGTGCCAGCAGCCAAGGATACGGACAGGGGAACGACGAGCAGTACTTC. Translating gives CASSQGYGQGNDEQYF.

This sequence joins TRBV12-3 or TRBV12-4 and TRBJ1-1, with D uncertain. The CDR3 covers 12 residues. Trimming shortened V by 0 bases and J by 8 bases, and 7 bases separated the two germline ends. The CDR3 bases are TGTGCCAGCAGTTTAGCATCGGGGGAAGCTTTCTTT. Amino acid sequence: CASSLASGEAFF.

The chain couples TRBV5-1 to TRBJ1-1; the D is unclear. This CDR3 comprises 15 residues. From germline, CDR1 is SGHRS and CDR2 YFSETQ. V was pared by 0 bases and J by 0 bases, with 9 bases between. CDR3 amino acids: CASSLGVLMNTEAFF. The CDR3 DNA reads TGCGCCAGCAGCTTGGGCGTCCTCATGAACACTGAAGCTTTCTTT. Full variable domain (remainder filled in from reference TRBV5-1 and TRBJ1-1): KAGVTQTPRYLIKTRGQQVTLSCSPISGHRSVSWYQQTPGQGLQFLFEYFSETQRNKGNFPGRFSGRQFSNSRSEMNVSTLELGDSALYLCASSLGVLMNTEAFFGQGTRLTVV.

The chain recombines TRBV19 with TRBJ1-1, with 8 bases that match TRBD1. The CDR3 has 14 amino acids. Trimming at V came to 5 bases and at J to 6 bases, leaving 8 bases not matched to a gene. Germline assignment: CDR1 LNHDA and CDR2 SQIVND (reference sequence). The CDR3 loop reads CASSSAGGVSEAFF. The DNA for the CDR3 is TGTGCCAGTAGTTCCGCAGGGGGCGTCTCTGAAGCTTTCTTT.

The rearrangement uses TRBV5-1 and TRBJ1-6, with D perhaps TRBD1 (5 bases). Trimming took 0 bases from V and 5 from J, leaving 12 bases between them. The CDR3 consists of 16 residues. Germline CDR1 and CDR2: SGHRS and YFSETQ. Here the CDR3 DNA reads TGCGCCAGCAGCTTGGTCTTTGGGGGGAATAATTCACCCCTCCACTTT. Translated: CASSLVFGGNNSPLHF. Variable domain in full (rest from reference TRBV5-1 and TRBJ1-6): KAGVTQTPRYLIKTRGQQVTLSCSPISGHRSVSWYQQTPGQGLQFLFEYFSETQRNKGNFPGRFSGRQFSNSRSEMNVSTLELGDSALYLCASSLVFGGNNSPLHFGNGTRLTVT.

Notes on this clone: The same CDR3 can be traced to other DNA sequences in this sample. The CDR3 loop is CASSELGRNTEAFF. DNA of the CDR3: TGTGCCAGCAGTGAATTGGGCAGGAACACTGAAGCTTTCTTT. This chain connects TRBV2 to TRBJ1-1; D remains unclear. The germline V gene has CDR1 SNHLY and CDR2 FYNNEI. Trimming took off 2 bases at V and 1 base at J, with 8 bases between the two ends. This CDR3 has 14 amino acids. Supplemented by reference TRBV2 and TRBJ1-1, the full variable domain reads EPEVTQTPSHQVTQMGQEVILRCVPISNHLYFYWYRQILGQKVEFLVSFYNNEISEKSEIFDDQFSVERPDGSNFTLKIRSTKLEDSAMYFCASSELGRNTEAFFGQGTRLTVV.

This clone showed up just once. J is TRBJ2-1 and V is TRBV15; D gene uncertain. CDR1 is LNHNV and CDR2 is YYDKDF in the germline V gene (reference sequence). Trimming removed 0 bases from V and 0 bases from J, with 15 bases in between. This CDR3 region has 18 residues. CDR3: CATSREFGGPSSYNEQFF. For the CDR3, the DNA is TGTGCCACCAGCAGAGAATTCGGCGGTCCTAGCTCCTACAATGAGCAGTTCTTC.

J is TRBJ1-1 and V is TRBV4-1; D is undetermined. The CDR3 length is 13 residues. Per germline, CDR1 MGHRA and CDR2 YSYEKL. The V end was cut by 0 bases, the J end by 4 bases, with 6 bases between. CDR3 loop: CASSQDRGTEAFF. The CDR3 DNA sequence: TGCGCCAGCAGCCAAGATCGAGGCACTGAAGCTTTCTTT.

This clone was detected once. The rearrangement joins TRBV14 to TRBJ2-3, with TRBD2 matching 7 bases. CDR1 SGHDN and CDR2 FVKESK come from the germline V gene. This CDR3 contains 16 residues. Trimming at V came to 4 bases and at J to 6 bases, leaving 13 bases not matched to a gene. Written as DNA, the CDR3 is TGTGCCAGCAGCCCCGGCGGGGCGGGAGATTCGGATACGCAGTATTTT. Translated: CASSPGGAGDSDTQYF. The full variable domain, rest sourced from reference TRBV14 and TRBJ2-3, is EAGVTQFPSHSVIEKGQTVTLRCDPISGHDNLYWYRRVMGKEIKFLLHFVKESKQDESGMPNNRFLAERTGGTYSTLKVQPAELEDSGVYFCASSPGGAGDSDTQYFGPGTRLTVL.

The chain links TRBV9 to TRBJ2-4; D not certain. Trimming took 0 bases from V and 6 from J, leaving 7 bases between them. The CDR3 runs 13 residues. Per the germline V gene, CDR1 is SGDLS and CDR2 is YYNGEE. The CDR3 nucleotides are TGTGCCAGCAGCGTAGACCCTAGAAACATTCAGTACTTC. Translating gives CASSVDPRNIQYF.

V usage is TRBV14 and J usage is TRBJ2-7, with D unresolved. Trimming left V 3 bases short and J 2 bases short, with 17 bases between. CDR3 length equals 16 residues. Per germline, CDR1 SGHDN and CDR2 FVKESK. The CDR3 bases are TGTGCCAGCAGCCAGAGAGGCTACCTTAAACCCTACGAGCAGTACTTC. This sequence encodes CASSQRGYLKPYEQYF.

V is TRBV28 and J is TRBJ1-2, with D hard to call. The CDR3 consists of 16 residues. Trimming cost V 3 bases and J 5 bases, with 19 bases left between them. Germline-derived CDR1 and CDR2 are MDHEN and SYDVKM. In nucleotides, the CDR3 is TGTGCCAGCAGTTTCGGCGTTGGGAGGTACTTTTATGGCTACACCTTC. Translation: CASSFGVGRYFYGYTF.